The present T cell receptor beta chain was sequenced within a study of blood T cells in healthy people across ages. Germline V gene sequence: CDR1 SGHTA, CDR2 FQGNSA. This CDR3 has 12 residues. V was pared by 5 bases and J by 4 bases, with 6 bases between. Then a second PCR, running about 7 to 11 cycles, was carried out with a sample-barcoded 5' primer and a J-beta primer mix. The authors tagged each cDNA molecule using a template-switch adaptor with 12 random nucleotides. TCRdb re-called the 5' RACE reads through MiXCR, storing one row per CDR3 protein. The sample contains more than 1 million distinct CDR3 sequences, roughly 45% of which appear only once. Roughly 9 milliliters of peripheral blood were drawn from each donor. This clonotype was picked up a small number of times.

The chain combines TRBV7-2 with TRBJ1-5; no reliable D call. The specimen was blood. The origin of this receptor is a woman aged 55 to 70 in good health. This chain's CDR3 is CASSPSNQPQHF. Written as DNA, the CDR3 is TGTGCCAGCAGCCCGTCGAATCAGCCCCAGCATTTT.